One TCR beta chain is described in this entry. This CDR3 has 18 amino acids. Germline CDR1 is SEHNR and CDR2 is FQNEAQ (reference sequence). V dropped 4 bases and J dropped 0; count of bases not matched to a gene: 9. The data belong to a study of blood T cell repertoires in COVID-19. Study summary: Spain, Italy and the United States supplied samples that represented acute and convalescent COVID-19. The analysed material was cDNA or gDNA that came from T cells, B-cell-depleted T cells, or PBMCs.

Seattle's enrolled individuals joined amid active infection and were then monitored longitudinally. Per the study methods: Counts of nucleated cells, estimated from reference gene primer amplification, were obtained. The method was immunoSEQ multiplex PCR; TCRdb's version includes in-frame clones alone and lacks a portion of them. D and trimming were read from the DNA, whereas the V and J calls and clone size are those reported in that table. The sample lists 250,000 to 350,000 clones, around 84% occurring once. The source of this sequence is a human donor with COVID-19, enrolled during active disease. The donor label of this sample is uncertain. The chain links TRBV7-9 to TRBJ2-6, with TRBD1 matching 7 bases. Specimen: peripheral blood. CDR3 sequence reads: CASSSQQGIYSGANVLTF. The CDR3 DNA follows: TGTGCCAGCAGCTCCCAACAGGGGATTTACTCTGGGGCCAACGTCCTGACTTTC.